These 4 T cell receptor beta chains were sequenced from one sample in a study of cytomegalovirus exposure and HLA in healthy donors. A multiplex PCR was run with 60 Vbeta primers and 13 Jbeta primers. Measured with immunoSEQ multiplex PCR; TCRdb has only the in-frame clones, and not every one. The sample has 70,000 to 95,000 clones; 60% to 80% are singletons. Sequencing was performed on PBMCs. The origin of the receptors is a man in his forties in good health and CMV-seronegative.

The CDR3 bases are TGTGCCAGCAGTGAGGCAGGGGTGACTGAAGCTTTCTTT. Its protein is CASSEAGVTEAFF. This chain links TRBV2 with TRBJ1-1, with D tentatively TRBD1 (6 bases). This CDR3 contains 13 residues. CDR1 and CDR2 from the germline V gene are SNHLY and FYNNEI. Trimming left V 3 bases short and J 5 bases short, with 10 bases between.

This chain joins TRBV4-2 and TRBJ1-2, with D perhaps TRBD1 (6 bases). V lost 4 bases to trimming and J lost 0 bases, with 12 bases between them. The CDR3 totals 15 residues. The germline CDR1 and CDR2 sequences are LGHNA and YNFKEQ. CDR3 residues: CASSPRQASNYGYTF. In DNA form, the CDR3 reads TGTGCCAGCAGCCCCAGACAGGCGTCTAACTATGGCTACACCTTC.

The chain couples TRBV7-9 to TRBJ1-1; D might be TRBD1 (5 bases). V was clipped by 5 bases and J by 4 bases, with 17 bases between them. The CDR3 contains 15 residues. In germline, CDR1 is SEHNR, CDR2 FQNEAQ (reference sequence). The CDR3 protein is CASSRVEGRGTEAFF. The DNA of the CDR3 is TGTGCCAGCAGCCGGGTGGAGGGGAGAGGCACTGAAGCTTTCTTT. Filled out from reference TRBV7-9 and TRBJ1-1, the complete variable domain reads DTGVSQNPRHKITKRGQNVTFRCDPISEHNRLYWYRQTLGQGPEFLTYFQNEAQLEKSRLLSDRFSAERPKGSFSTLEIQRTEQGDSAMYLCASSRVEGRGTEAFFGQGTRLTVV.

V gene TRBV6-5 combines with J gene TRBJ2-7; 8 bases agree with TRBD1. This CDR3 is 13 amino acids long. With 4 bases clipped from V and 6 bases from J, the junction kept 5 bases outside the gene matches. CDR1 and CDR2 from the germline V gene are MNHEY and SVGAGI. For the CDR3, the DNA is TGTGCCAGCAGTTTGACAGGGGCGGTCGAGCAGTACTTC. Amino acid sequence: CASSLTGAVEQYF.